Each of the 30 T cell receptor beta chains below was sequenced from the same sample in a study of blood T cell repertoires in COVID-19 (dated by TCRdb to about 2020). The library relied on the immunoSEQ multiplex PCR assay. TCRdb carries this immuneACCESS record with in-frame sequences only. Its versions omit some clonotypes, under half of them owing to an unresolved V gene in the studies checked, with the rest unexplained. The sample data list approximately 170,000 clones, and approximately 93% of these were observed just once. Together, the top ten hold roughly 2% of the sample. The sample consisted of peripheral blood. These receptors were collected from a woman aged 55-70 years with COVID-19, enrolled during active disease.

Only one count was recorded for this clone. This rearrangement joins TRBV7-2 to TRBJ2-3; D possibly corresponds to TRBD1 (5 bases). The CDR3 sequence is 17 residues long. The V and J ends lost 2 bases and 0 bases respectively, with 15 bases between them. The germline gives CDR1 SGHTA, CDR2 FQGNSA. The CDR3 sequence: CASSLSNGASSTDTQYF. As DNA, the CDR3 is TGTGCCAGCAGCTTATCCAATGGGGCTTCTAGCACAGATACGCAGTATTTT.

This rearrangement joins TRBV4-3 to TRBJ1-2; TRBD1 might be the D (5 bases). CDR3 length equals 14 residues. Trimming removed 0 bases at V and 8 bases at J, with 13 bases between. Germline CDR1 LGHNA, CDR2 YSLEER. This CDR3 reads CASSQDGGVRGYTF. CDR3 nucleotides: TGCGCCAGCAGCCAAGATGGAGGGGTGAGAGGCTACACCTTC.

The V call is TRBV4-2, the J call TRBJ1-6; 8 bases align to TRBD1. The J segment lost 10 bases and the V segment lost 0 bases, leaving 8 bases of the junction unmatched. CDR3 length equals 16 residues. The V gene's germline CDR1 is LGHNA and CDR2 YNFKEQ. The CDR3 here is CASSQDQGAPGSPLHF. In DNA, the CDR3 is TGTGCCAGCAGCCAAGATCAGGGGGCGCCGGGATCACCCCTCCACTTT.

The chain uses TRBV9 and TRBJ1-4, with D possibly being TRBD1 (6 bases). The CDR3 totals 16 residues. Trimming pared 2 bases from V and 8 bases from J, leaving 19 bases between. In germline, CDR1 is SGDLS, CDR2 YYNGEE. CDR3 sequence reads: CASSVNAGADGEKLFF. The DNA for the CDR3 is TGTGCCAGCAGCGTGAATGCAGGGGCCGATGGGGAAAAACTGTTTTTT.

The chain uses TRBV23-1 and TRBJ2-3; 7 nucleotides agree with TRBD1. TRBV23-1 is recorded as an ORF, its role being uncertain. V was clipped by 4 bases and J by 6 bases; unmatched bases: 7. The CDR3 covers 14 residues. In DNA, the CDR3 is TGCGCCAGCAGTCCCTGCACAGGGGTGGATACGCAGTATTTT. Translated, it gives CASSPCTGVDTQYF.

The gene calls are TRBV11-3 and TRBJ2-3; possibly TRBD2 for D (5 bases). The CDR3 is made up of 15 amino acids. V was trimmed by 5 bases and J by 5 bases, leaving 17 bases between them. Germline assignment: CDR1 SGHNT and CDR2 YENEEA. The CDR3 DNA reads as TGTGCCAGCAGCCCAACCGGGGTGATTGGAGATACGCAGTATTTT. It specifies CASSPTGVIGDTQYF.

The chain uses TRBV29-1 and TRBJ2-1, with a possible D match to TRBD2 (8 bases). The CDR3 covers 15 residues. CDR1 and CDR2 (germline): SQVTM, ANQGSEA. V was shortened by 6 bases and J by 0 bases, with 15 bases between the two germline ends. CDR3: CSVRGDSSSYNEQFF. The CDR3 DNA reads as TGCAGCGTGCGGGGGGACAGCAGCTCCTACAATGAGCAGTTCTTC.

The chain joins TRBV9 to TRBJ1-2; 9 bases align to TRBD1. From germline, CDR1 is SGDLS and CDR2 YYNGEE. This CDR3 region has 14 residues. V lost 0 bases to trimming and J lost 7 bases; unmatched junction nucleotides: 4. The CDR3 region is CASSVGRTGVGYTF. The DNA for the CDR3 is TGTGCCAGCAGCGTAGGAAGGACAGGGGTTGGCTACACCTTC.

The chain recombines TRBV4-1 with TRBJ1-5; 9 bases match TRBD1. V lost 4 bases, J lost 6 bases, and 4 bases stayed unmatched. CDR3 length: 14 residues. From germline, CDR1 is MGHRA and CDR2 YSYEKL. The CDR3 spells CASSRGQGPQPQHF. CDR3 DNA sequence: TGCGCCAGCAGCCGCGGACAGGGGCCTCAGCCCCAGCATTTT.

In DNA, the CDR3 is TGTGCCAGTCGGTTAGGCGGGACGCCTGGGGTGAACACTGAAGCTTTCTTT. Translation: CASRLGGTPGVNTEAFF. The rearrangement links TRBV19 to TRBJ1-1, with D tentatively TRBD1 (5 bases). Germline V gene lookup returns CDR1 LNHDA and CDR2 SQIVND (reference sequence). The CDR3 has 17 residues. Trimming took off 8 bases at V and 0 bases at J, with 22 bases between the two ends. Filled out from reference TRBV19 and TRBJ1-1, the complete variable domain reads DGGITQSPKYLFRKEGQNVTLSCEQNLNHDAMYWYRQDPGQGLRLIYYSQIVNDFQKGDIAEGYSVSREKKESFPLTVTSAQKNPTAFYLCASRLGGTPGVNTEAFFGQGTRLTVV.

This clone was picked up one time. CDR3 in DNA: TGTGCCAGCAGCCAGCCGGGACAGGGCTACACCTTC. Translating it yields CASSQPGQGYTF. The chain uses TRBV3-1 (or the pseudogene TRBV3-2) and TRBJ1-2; 7 nucleotides align to TRBD1. The CDR3 totals 12 residues. Germline CDR1 LGHDT, CDR2 YNNKEL (reference sequence). Trimming cost V 3 bases and J 8 bases; bases outside gene matches: 3.

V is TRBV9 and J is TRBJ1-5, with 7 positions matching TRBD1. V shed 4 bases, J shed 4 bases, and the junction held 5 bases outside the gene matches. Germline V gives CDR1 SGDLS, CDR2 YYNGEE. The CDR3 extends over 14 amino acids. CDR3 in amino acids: CASSQDRYNQPQHF. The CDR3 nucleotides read TGTGCCAGCAGCCAGGACAGGTATAATCAGCCCCAGCATTTT.

CDR3: CASSPGQGARVVGYTF. CDR3 DNA sequence: TGTGCCAGCAGTCCTGGACAGGGGGCGCGGGTGGTGGGCTACACCTTC. J is TRBJ1-2 and V is TRBV5-6; 11 bases are shared with TRBD1. The CDR3 consists of 16 residues. V shed 5 bases and J 8 bases; nucleotides not matched to a gene: 14. The germline CDR1 and CDR2 sequences are SGHDT and YYEEEE.

CDR3 loop: CASSLLGTAYGYTF. The CDR3 DNA sequence: TGTGCCAGCAGCTTATTAGGGACTGCATATGGCTACACCTTC. This chain joins TRBV7-2 and TRBJ1-2; TRBD1 might be the D (5 bases). This CDR3 has 14 amino acids. Looked up from germline, CDR1 is SGHTA and CDR2 is FQGNSA. Trimming took 2 bases from V and 5 from J, leaving 12 bases between them.

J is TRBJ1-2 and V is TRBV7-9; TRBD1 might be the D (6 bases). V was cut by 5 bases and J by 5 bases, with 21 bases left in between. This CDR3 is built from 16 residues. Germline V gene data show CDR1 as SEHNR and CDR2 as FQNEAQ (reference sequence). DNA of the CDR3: TGTGCCAGCAGCCCCTTGGGGGGGCCTGGAACTTATGGCTACACCTTC. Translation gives CASSPLGGPGTYGYTF.

In DNA, the CDR3 is TGTGCCACCAGCAGAGTCCTTCTCGAGACCCAGTACTTC. This codes for CATSRVLLETQYF. The chain has TRBV15 and TRBJ2-5; D uncertain. Trimming stripped 1 base from V and 5 bases from J, with 8 bases between. Germline V gene data show CDR1 as LNHNV and CDR2 as YYDKDF (reference sequence). CDR3 size: 13 residues.

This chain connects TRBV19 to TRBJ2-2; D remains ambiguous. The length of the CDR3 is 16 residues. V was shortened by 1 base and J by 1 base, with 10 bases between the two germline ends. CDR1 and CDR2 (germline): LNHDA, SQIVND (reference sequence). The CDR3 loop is CASSIGGSLNTGELFF. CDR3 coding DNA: TGTGCCAGTAGTATAGGTGGTAGCCTGAACACCGGGGAGCTGTTTTTT. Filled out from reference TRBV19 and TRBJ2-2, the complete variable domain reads DGGITQSPKYLFRKEGQNVTLSCEQNLNHDAMYWYRQDPGQGLRLIYYSQIVNDFQKGDIAEGYSVSREKKESFPLTVTSAQKNPTAFYLCASSIGGSLNTGELFFGEGSRLTVL.

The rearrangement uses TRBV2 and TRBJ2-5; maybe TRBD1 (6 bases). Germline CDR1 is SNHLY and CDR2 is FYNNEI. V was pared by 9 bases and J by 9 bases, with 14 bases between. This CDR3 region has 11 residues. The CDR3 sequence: CASRTARAQYF. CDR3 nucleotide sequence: TGTGCCAGTCGGACAGCCCGGGCCCAGTACTTC.

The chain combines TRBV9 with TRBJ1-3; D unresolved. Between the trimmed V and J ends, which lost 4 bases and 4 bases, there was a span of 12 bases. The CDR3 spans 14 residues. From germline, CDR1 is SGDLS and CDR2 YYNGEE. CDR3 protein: CASSPRTEGNTIYF. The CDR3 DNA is TGTGCCAGCAGCCCCCGAACCGAGGGAAACACCATATATTTT. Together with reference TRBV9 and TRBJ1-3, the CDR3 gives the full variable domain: DSGVTQTPKHLITATGQRVTLRCSPRSGDLSVYWYQQSLDQGLQFLIQYYNGEERAKGNILERFSAQQFPDLHSELNLSSLELGDSALYFCASSPRTEGNTIYFGEGSWLTVV.

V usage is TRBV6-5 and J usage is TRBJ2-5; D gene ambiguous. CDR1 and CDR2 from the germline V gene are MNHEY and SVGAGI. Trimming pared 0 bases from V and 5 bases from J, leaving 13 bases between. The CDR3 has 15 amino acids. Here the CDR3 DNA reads TGTGCCAGCAGTTACTCGCCAGTATATTACGAGACCCAGTACTTC. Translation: CASSYSPVYYETQYF.

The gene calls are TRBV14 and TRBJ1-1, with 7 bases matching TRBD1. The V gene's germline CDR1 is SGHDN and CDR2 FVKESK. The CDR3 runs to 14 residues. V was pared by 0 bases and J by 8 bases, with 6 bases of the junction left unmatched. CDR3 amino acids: CASSQDWGDREAFF. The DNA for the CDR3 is TGTGCCAGCAGCCAAGATTGGGGGGACAGAGAAGCTTTCTTT.

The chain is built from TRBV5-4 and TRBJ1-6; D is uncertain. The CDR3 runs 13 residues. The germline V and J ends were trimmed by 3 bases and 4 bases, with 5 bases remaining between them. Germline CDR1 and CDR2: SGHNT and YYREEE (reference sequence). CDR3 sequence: CASSWEYNSPLHF. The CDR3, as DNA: TGTGCCAGCAGCTGGGAGTATAATTCACCCCTCCACTTT.

CDR3 nucleotide sequence: TGTGCCAGTAGTATAGATAGAAAGACTGAAGCTTTCTTT. It yields the protein CASSIDRKTEAFF. The chain recombines TRBV19 with TRBJ1-1, with unresolved D. V lost 0 bases and J 5 bases, leaving 7 bases between the germline ends. Per germline, CDR1 LNHDA and CDR2 SQIVND (reference sequence). CDR3 size: 13 residues.

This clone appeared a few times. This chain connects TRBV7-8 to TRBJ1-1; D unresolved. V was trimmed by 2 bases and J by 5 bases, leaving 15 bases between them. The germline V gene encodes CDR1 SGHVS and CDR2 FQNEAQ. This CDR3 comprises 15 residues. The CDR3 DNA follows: TGTGCCAGCAGCTTAAGCGTTACGACGAGGACTGAAGCTTTCTTT. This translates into CASSLSVTTRTEAFF.

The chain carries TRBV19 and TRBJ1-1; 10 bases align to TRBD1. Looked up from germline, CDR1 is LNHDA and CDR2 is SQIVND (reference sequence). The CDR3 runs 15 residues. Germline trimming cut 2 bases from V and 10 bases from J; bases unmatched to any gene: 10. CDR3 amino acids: CASSITGTGEPGAFF. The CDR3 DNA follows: TGTGCCAGTAGTATAACCGGGACAGGGGAACCCGGAGCTTTCTTT.

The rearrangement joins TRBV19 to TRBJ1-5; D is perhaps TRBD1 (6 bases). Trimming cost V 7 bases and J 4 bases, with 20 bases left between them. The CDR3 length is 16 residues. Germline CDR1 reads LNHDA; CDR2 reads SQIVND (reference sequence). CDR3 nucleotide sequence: TGTGCCAGTACCTCGCGGAGCAGGGGTCGAAATCAGCCCCAGCATTTT. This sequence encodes CASTSRSRGRNQPQHF.

Here the CDR3 reads CASSSGRGGPGDTQYF. As DNA, the CDR3 is TGTGCCAGCAGCTCTGGCCGGGGGGGGCCAGGGGATACGCAGTATTTT. The V and J genes are TRBV7-3 and TRBJ2-3; TRBD2 matches at 8 bases. V shed 4 bases and J 6 bases; nucleotides not matched to a gene: 12. The length of the CDR3 is 16 residues. Per germline, CDR1 SGHTA and CDR2 FQGTGA.

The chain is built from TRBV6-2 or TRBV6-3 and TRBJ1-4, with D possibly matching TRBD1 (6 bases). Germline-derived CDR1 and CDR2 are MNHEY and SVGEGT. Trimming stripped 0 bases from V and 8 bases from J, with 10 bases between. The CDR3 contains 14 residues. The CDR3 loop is CASSYSTDSEKLFF. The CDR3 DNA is TGTGCCAGCAGTTACTCGACGGACAGCGAAAAACTGTTTTTT.

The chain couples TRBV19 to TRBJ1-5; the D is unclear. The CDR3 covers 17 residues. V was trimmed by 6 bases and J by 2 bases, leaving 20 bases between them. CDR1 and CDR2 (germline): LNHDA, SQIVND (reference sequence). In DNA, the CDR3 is TGTGCCAGTAGGACCCTCGGCGGAACGTCGGGCAATCAGCCCCAGCATTTT. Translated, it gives CASRTLGGTSGNQPQHF.

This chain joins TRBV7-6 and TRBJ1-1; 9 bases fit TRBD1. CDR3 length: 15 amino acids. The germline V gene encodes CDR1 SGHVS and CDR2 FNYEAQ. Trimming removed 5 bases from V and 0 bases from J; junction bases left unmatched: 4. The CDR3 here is CASSTRQGVNTEAFF. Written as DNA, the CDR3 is TGTGCCAGCAGCACGCGACAGGGGGTGAACACTGAAGCTTTCTTT.